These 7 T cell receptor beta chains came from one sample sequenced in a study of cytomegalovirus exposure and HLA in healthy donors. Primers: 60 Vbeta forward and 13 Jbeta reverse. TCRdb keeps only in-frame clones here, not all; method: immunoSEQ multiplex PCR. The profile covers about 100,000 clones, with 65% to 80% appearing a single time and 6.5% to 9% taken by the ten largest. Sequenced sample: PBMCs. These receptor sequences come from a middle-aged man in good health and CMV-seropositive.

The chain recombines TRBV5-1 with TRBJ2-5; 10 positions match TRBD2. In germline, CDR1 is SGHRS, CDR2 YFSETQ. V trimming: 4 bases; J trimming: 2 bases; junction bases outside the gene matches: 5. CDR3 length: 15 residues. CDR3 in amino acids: CASSGGTSVQETQYF. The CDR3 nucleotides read TGCGCCAGCAGCGGAGGGACTAGCGTACAAGAGACCCAGTACTTC. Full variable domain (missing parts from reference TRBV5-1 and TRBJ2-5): KAGVTQTPRYLIKTRGQQVTLSCSPISGHRSVSWYQQTPGQGLQFLFEYFSETQRNKGNFPGRFSGRQFSNSRSEMNVSTLELGDSALYLCASSGGTSVQETQYFGPGTRLLVL.

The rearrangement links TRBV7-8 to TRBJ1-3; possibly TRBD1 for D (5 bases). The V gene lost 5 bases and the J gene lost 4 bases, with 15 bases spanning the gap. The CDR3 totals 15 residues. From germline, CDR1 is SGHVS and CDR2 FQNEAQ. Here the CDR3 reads CASSIVGAAGNTIYF. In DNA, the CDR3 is TGTGCCAGCAGCATCGTAGGGGCGGCGGGAAACACCATATATTTT.

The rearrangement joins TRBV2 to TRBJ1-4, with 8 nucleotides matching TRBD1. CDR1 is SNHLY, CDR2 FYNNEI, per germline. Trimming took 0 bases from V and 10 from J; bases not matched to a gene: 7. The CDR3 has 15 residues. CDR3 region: CASSEAGQGRGKLFF. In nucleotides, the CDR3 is TGTGCCAGCAGTGAAGCTGGACAGGGAAGGGGAAAACTGTTTTTT.

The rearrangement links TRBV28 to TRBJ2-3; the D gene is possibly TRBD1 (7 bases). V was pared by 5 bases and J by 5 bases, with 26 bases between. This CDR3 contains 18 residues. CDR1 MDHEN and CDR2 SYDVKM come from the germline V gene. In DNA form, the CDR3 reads TGTGCCAGCAGTCTGGCCCGGGTGTCAGGGGGGATGGGAGATACGCAGTATTTT. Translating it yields CASSLARVSGGMGDTQYF.

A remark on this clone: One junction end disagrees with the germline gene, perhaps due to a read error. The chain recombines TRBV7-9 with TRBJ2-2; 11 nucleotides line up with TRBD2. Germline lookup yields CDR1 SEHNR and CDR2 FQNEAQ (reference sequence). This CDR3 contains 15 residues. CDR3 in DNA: TGTTCCAGCAGCTTACTGACTAGCGGGGCCGGGGAGCTGTTTTTT. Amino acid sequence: CSSSLLTSGAGELFF.

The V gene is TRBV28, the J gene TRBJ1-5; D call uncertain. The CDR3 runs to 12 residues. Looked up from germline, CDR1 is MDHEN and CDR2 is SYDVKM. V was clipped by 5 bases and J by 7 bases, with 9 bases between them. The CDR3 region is CASSETAQPQHF. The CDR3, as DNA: TGTGCCAGCAGTGAAACAGCCCAGCCCCAGCATTTT.

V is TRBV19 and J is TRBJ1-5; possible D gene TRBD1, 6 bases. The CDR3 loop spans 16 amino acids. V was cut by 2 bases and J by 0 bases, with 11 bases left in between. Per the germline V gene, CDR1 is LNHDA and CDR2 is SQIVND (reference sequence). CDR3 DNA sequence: TGTGCCAGTAGTATAAACACAGGGAATAGCAATCAGCCCCAGCATTTT. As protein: CASSINTGNSNQPQHF.